The rows below give T cell receptor beta chains drawn from one sample of a study of T cells after yellow fever vaccination. One entry per CDR3 protein, called by TCRdb with MiXCR from the 5' RACE reads. The profile shows 140,000 to 150,000 distinct CDR3 sequences, approximately 6.6% of them singletons. Sequenced here: CD4+ T cells sorted from PBMCs, sampled 10 days after the yellow fever booster vaccination. All receptors come from a man aged 25 to 40 who received the YFV17D yellow fever vaccine. Each CDR3 is given with its conserved first and last residue. Fields, in order: J gene, V gene, D gene, clone size, CDR3 DNA, CDR3 protein. The D gene is left open where the match is weak. A row's size may be missing; if present it is once, few, many or a size class.

J gene: TRBJ2-7
V gene: TRBV6-2/TRBV6-3
D gene: TRBD2
clone size: .
CDR3 DNA: TGTGCCAGCACCCCGACTAGCGTGTCCTACGAGCAGTACTTC
CDR3 protein: CASTPTSVSYEQYF

J gene: TRBJ2-7
V gene: TRBV20-1
D gene: .
clone size: many
CDR3 DNA: TGCAGTGCCAAGGGGGCGGGAGGCGTCTACGAGCAGTACTTC
CDR3 protein: CSAKGAGGVYEQYF

J gene: TRBJ2-5
V gene: TRBV20-1
D gene: TRBD2
clone size: many
CDR3 DNA: TGCAGTGCTAGAGATCAGACTAGCGGGATAGAGACCCAGTACTTC
CDR3 protein: CSARDQTSGIETQYF

J gene: TRBJ1-1
V gene: TRBV11-1
D gene: .
clone size: many
CDR3 DNA: TGTGCCAGCAGCTGGGGGACGGGAGGGAACACTGAAGCTTTCTTT
CDR3 protein: CASSWGTGGNTEAFF

J gene: TRBJ2-7
V gene: TRBV20-1
D gene: .
clone size: many
CDR3 DNA: TGCAGTGCTAGAGATGAGACCACCGAGCAGTACTTC
CDR3 protein: CSARDETTEQYF

J gene: TRBJ2-7
V gene: TRBV7-8
D gene: TRBD1
clone size: many
CDR3 DNA: TGTGCCAGCAGCTTAGTCCCCCAGGGGGCCTACGAGCAGTACTTC
CDR3 protein: CASSLVPQGAYEQYF

J gene: TRBJ2-1
V gene: TRBV5-1
D gene: TRBD2
clone size: many
CDR3 DNA: TGCGCCAGCAGGCCCGGTGCTAGCGGATCCAAGTACTACAATGAGCAGTTCTTC
CDR3 protein: CASRPGASGSKYYNEQFF

J gene: TRBJ1-2
V gene: TRBV20-1
D gene: TRBD1
clone size: many
CDR3 DNA: TGCAGTGCTAGATCCAAAGGAGGACAGGGGCTTACTGGCTACACCTTC
CDR3 protein: CSARSKGGQGLTGYTF

J gene: TRBJ2-7
V gene: TRBV28
D gene: .
clone size: many
CDR3 DNA: TGTGCCAGCAGTTTCAAATCCCCGGGACACTATCCCTACGAGCAGTACTTC
CDR3 protein: CASSFKSPGHYPYEQYF

J gene: TRBJ1-1
V gene: TRBV7-9
D gene: .
clone size: few
CDR3 DNA: TGTGCCAGCAGCTTAGTTTCGGAAACTGAAGCTTTCTTT
CDR3 protein: CASSLVSETEAFF

J gene: TRBJ2-6
V gene: TRBV11-1
D gene: .
clone size: many
CDR3 DNA: TGTGCCAGCAGCCTCCAAGCTCTATCCCTCCTCTCTGGGGCCAACGTCCTGACTTTC
CDR3 protein: CASSLQALSLLSGANVLTF

J gene: TRBJ2-7
V gene: TRBV29-1
D gene: TRBD1
clone size: many
CDR3 DNA: TGCAGCGTCGCGAGGACAGGCCGAGGCGAGCAGTACTTC
CDR3 protein: CSVARTGRGEQYF

J gene: TRBJ2-7
V gene: TRBV19
D gene: TRBD2
clone size: many
CDR3 DNA: TGTGCCAGTAGTAGGGGACTAGCGGGCTACGAGCAGTACTTC
CDR3 protein: CASSRGLAGYEQYF

J gene: TRBJ1-3
V gene: TRBV4-3
D gene: .
clone size: many
CDR3 DNA: TGCGCCAGCAGCCAAGGAAAGGTGGCGGGAAACACCATATATTTT
CDR3 protein: CASSQGKVAGNTIYF

J gene: TRBJ2-5
V gene: TRBV5-1
D gene: .
clone size: medium-sized
CDR3 DNA: TGCGCCAGCAGCTTATTACGGGACTCCGGGGACCAGTACTTC
CDR3 protein: CASSLLRDSGDQYF

J gene: TRBJ2-1
V gene: TRBV19
D gene: TRBD1
clone size: few
CDR3 DNA: TGTGCCAGTAGTATTGGGGGGACAGGCTCCTACAATGAGCAGTTCTTC
CDR3 protein: CASSIGGTGSYNEQFF

J gene: TRBJ2-3
V gene: TRBV7-9
D gene: .
clone size: many
CDR3 DNA: TGTGCCAGCAGCGGCCGGGCCCAAGGAAGACCGGGCACTAATACGCAGTATTTT
CDR3 protein: CASSGRAQGRPGTNTQYF

J gene: TRBJ2-5
V gene: TRBV6-1
D gene: TRBD2
clone size: many
CDR3 DNA: TGTGCCAGCAGTGCGCCGGGACTAGTAGGGACCCAGTACTTC
CDR3 protein: CASSAPGLVGTQYF

J gene: TRBJ2-7
V gene: TRBV5-1
D gene: .
clone size: few
CDR3 DNA: TGCGCCAGCAGCTTGGGGGCGGGCAACGCCTACGAGCAGTACTTC
CDR3 protein: CASSLGAGNAYEQYF

J gene: TRBJ2-1
V gene: TRBV4-3
D gene: .
clone size: many
CDR3 DNA: TGCGCCAGCAGCCAAGTAAAGCATGAGCAGTTCTTC
CDR3 protein: CASSQVKHEQFF